This TCR beta chain emerged from a study of CD8 T cells in Susac syndrome (dated by TCRdb to about 2019). At the level of the whole study: Among the sequenced Susac syndrome patients, over five had clinically active disease and roughly eight were in clinical remission. Whether CD8+ T cell activation and differentiation in Susac syndrome was antigen driven was tested using repertoire sequencing. At the time of blood withdrawal, Susac syndrome patients were either therapy-naive, taking corticosteroids (with some also receiving IVIg), or on IVIg alone. Paper-wide results and their limitations: In patients with Susac syndrome, the CD4+ T cell repertoire showed no detectable clonal expansion. The study acknowledged that relatively few individuals were included in the TCR sequencing and HLA analysis.

Notes on this clonotype: Its antigen target is currently unknown. The input lacks base qualities; no much larger clone sits a single base away.

RNA was extracted using the RNeasy kit, and roughly 0.5 to 1 microgram was reverse transcribed with random hexamers. The immunoSEQ multiplex PCR assay, which covers 54 Vbeta and 13 Jbeta segments, was used to amplify TCR beta CDR3 regions. PCR amplification bias was corrected using a synthetic template baseline for primer optimization and computational correction. In the paper's pipeline: Only productive sequences were kept, with reads annotated to V, D and J genes according to IMGT and analyzed in immunoSEQ Analyzer. Clonality was calculated as one minus the Shannon entropy normalized by log2 of the number of productive unique sequences. For each patient and control, public and private clones were evaluated among the 100 most prevalent clones. Clones were defined as Susac-specific if absent from the healthy and MS cohorts, from approximately 1,100 published viral clones and from other ImmuneACCESS disease sequences. The public reads were run again by TCRdb, first through fastp at Q25 and then through MiXCR, and only productive beta chains were kept. Rows merge per CDR3 protein into single entries with the most common DNA and genes. TCRdb's processing, not the study's, gives the V and J calls here. This sample holds roughly 150,000 distinct CDR3 sequences; roughly 95% were observed only once. The ten largest clones take up 0.16% of the sample.

Peripheral blood CD8+ and CD4+ T cells from healthy donors, Susac syndrome patients and multiple sclerosis patients were profiled by high-throughput TCR beta sequencing. The Susac syndrome patients fulfilled recently defined diagnostic criteria for either definite or probable disease. Bulk CD8+ and CD4+ T cells were purified by magnetic negative isolation, while CD8+ TEMRA cells were enriched using FACS. Blood was drawn into EDTA tubes, processed within 24 hours, and PBMCs were isolated by density gradient centrifugation. PBMCs intended for TCR sequencing were cryopreserved in liquid nitrogen and thawed later in a water bath at 37 degrees C. Purity of sorted or isolated CD4+, CD8+ and CD8+ TEMRA cells was at least 90%. Sequenced: CD4+ T cells from PBMCs. The receptor comes from a human donor with Susac syndrome.

The CDR3 loop reads CASSLDGRYGYTF. The DNA reads TGCGCCAGCAGCTTGGACGGGAGATATGGCTACACCTTC. Recombination linked TRBV5-1 to TRBJ1-2; the D gene is not confidently resolved. Reading from cysteine to phenylalanine, the CDR3 counts 13 amino acids. The sequence is cut down to CDR3 DNA, 39 bases in frame from base 1. V and J are truncated by 0 bases and 5 bases respectively, leaving an intervening sequence of 8 bases. CDR1 is given as SGHRS and CDR2 as YFSETQ, both from the germline V gene.